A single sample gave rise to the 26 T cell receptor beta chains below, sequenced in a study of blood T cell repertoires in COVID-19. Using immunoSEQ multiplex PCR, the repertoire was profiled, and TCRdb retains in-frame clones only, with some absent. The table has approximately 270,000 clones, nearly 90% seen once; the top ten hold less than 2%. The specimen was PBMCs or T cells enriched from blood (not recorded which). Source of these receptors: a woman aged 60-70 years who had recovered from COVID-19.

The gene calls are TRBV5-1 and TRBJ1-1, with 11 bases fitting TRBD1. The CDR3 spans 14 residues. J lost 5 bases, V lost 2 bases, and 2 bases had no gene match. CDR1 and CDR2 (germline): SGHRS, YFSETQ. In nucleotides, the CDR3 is TGCGCCAGCAGCTTCCGGGACAGGGGGACTGAAGCTTTCTTT. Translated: CASSFRDRGTEAFF.

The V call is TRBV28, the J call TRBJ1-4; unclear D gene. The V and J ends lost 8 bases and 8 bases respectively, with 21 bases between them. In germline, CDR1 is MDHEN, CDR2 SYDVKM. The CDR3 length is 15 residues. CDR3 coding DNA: TGTGCCAGCGCCCGAATAGGGAGATCTGAGGAAAAACTGTTTTTT. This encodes CASARIGRSEEKLFF.

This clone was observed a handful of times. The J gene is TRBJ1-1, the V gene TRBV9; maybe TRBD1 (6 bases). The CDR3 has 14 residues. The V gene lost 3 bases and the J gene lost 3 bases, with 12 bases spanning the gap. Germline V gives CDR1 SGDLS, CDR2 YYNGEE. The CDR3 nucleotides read TGTGCCAGCAGCGAGGGGGTGGAGGACACTGAAGCTTTCTTT. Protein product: CASSEGVEDTEAFF.

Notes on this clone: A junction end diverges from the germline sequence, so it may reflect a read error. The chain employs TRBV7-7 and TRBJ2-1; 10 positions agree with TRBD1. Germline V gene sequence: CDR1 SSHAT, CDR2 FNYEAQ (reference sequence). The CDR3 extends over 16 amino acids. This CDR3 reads CASSHTLGQGHNEQFF. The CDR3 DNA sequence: TGTGCTAGCAGCCATACGCTGGGACAGGGGCACAATGAGCAGTTCTTC.

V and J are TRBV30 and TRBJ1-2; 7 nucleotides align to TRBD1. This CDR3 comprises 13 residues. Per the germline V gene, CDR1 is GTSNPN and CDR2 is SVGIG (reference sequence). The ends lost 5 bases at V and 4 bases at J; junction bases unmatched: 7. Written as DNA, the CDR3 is TGTGCCTGGCATCGACAGGGAGGCTATGGCTACACCTTC. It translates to CAWHRQGGYGYTF.

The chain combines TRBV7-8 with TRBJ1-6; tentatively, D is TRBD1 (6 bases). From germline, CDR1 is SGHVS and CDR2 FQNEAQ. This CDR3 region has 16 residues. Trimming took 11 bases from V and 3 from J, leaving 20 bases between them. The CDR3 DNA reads TGTGCCTCCATGAGCGGGACAAATCTCTATAATTCACCCCTCCACTTT. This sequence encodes CASMSGTNLYNSPLHF.

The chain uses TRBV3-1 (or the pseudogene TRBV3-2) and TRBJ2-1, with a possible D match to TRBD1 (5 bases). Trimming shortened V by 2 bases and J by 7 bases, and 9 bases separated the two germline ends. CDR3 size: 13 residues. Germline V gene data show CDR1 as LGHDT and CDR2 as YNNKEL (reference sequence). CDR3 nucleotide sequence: TGTGCCAGCAGCCAAAATCGACAGAATGAGCAGTTCTTC. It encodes CASSQNRQNEQFF.

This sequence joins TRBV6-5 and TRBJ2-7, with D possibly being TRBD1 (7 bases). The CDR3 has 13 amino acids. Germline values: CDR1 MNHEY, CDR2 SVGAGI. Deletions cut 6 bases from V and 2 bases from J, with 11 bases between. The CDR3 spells CASSAGTAYEQYF. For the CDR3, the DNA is TGTGCCAGCAGCGCGGGGACAGCCTACGAGCAGTACTTC.

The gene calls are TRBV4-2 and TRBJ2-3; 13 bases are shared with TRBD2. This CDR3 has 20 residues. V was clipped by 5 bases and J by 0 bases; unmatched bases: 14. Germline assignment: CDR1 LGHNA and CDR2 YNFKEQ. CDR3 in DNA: TGTGCCAGCAGCTACGGAAGGGGGACTAGCGGGACTATTAGCACAGATACGCAGTATTTT. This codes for CASSYGRGTSGTISTDTQYF.

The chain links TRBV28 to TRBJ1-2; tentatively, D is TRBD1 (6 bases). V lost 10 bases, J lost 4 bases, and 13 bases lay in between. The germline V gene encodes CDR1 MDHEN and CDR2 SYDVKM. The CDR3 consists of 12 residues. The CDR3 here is CATADSFYGYTF. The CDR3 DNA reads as TGTGCCACTGCGGACAGTTTCTATGGCTACACCTTC.

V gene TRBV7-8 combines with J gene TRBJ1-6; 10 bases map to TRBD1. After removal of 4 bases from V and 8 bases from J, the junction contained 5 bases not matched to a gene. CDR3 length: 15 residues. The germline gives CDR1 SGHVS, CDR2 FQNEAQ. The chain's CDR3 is CASSSQGTGDSPLHF. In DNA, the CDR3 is TGTGCCAGCAGCTCTCAGGGGACAGGGGATTCACCCCTCCACTTT.

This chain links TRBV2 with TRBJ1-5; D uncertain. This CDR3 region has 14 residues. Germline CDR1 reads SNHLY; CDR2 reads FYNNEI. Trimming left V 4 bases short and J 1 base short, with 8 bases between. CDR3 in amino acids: CASSGLESNQPQHF. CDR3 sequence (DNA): TGTGCCAGCAGTGGTTTGGAGAGCAATCAGCCCCAGCATTTT.

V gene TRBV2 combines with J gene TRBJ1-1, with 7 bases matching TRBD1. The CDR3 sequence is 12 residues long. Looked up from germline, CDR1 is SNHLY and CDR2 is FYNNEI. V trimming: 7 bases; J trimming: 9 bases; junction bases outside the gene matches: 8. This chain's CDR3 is CASTQEQGQAFF. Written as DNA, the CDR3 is TGTGCCAGCACCCAGGAACAGGGGCAAGCTTTCTTT.

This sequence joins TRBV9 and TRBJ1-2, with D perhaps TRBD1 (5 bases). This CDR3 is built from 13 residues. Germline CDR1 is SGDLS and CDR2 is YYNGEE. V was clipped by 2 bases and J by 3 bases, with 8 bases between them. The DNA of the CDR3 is TGTGCCAGCAGCGTGCGGGACGACTATGGCTACACCTTC. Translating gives CASSVRDDYGYTF.

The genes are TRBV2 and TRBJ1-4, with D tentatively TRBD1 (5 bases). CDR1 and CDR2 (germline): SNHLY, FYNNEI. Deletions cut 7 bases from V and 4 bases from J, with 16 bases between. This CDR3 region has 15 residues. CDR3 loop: CASTSGGVRNEKLFF. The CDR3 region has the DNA TGTGCCAGCACTTCCGGGGGAGTCCGTAATGAAAAACTGTTTTTT.

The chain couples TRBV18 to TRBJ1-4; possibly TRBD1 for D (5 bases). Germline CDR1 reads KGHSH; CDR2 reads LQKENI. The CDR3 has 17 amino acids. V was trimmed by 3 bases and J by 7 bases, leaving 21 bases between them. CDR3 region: CASSPDGPTGRSEKLFF. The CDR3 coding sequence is TGTGCCAGCTCACCCGATGGGCCAACAGGTCGAAGTGAAAAACTGTTTTTT.

CDR3 region: CASSKTSGRGDEQFF. The CDR3, as DNA: TGTGCCAGCAGCAAAACTAGCGGGAGGGGCGATGAGCAGTTCTTC. The chain has TRBV11-3 and TRBJ2-1, with TRBD2 matching 13 bases. The ends lost 5 bases at V and 8 bases at J; junction bases unmatched: 6. CDR1 and CDR2 (germline): SGHNT, YENEEA. CDR3 length equals 15 residues. Filled out from reference TRBV11-3 and TRBJ2-1, the complete variable domain reads EAGVVQSPRYKIIEKKQPVAFWCNPISGHNTLYWYLQNLGQGPELLIRYENEEAVDDSQLPKDRFSAERLKGVDSTLKIQPAELGDSAVYLCASSKTSGRGDEQFFGPGTRLTVL.

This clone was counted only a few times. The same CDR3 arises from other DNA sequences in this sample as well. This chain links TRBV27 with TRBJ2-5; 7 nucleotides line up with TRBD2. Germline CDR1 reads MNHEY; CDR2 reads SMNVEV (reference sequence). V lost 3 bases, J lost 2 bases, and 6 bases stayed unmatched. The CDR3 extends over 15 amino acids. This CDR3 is CASSFKRGVQETQYF. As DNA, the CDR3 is TGTGCCAGCAGTTTTAAGCGGGGAGTTCAAGAGACCCAGTACTTC.

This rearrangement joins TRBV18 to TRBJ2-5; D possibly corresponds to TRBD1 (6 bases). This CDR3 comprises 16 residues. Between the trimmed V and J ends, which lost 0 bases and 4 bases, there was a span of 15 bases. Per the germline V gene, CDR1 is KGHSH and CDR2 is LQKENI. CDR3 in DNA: TGTGCCAGCTCACCACCGTTAGCAGGGGATACAGAGACCCAGTACTTC. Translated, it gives CASSPPLAGDTETQYF.

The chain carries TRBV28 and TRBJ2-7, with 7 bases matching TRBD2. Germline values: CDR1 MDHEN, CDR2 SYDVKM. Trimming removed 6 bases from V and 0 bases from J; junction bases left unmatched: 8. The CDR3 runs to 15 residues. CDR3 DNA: TGTGCCAGCAGCCCCCATGGCGGGAGCTCCTACGAGCAGTACTTC. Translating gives CASSPHGGSSYEQYF.

The CDR3 here is CASSLSRINTGELFF. CDR3 nucleotides: TGTGCCAGCAGCTTAAGCAGGATAAACACCGGGGAGCTGTTTTTT. V is TRBV7-3 and J is TRBJ2-2; D is unresolved. The V gene's germline CDR1 is SGHTA and CDR2 FQGTGA. This CDR3 is 15 amino acids long. The ends were cut back, 1 base at V and 2 bases at J, with 8 bases in the middle.

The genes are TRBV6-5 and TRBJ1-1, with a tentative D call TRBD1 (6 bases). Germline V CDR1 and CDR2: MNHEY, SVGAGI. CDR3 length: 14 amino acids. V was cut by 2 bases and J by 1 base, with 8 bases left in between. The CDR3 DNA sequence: TGTGCCAGCAGTTACGAGACAGGGAACACTGAAGCTTTCTTT. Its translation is CASSYETGNTEAFF.

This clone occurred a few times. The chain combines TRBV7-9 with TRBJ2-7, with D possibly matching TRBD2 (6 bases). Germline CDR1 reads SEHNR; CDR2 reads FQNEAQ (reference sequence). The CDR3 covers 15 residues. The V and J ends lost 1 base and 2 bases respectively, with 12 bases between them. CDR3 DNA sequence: TGTGCCAGCAGCTTAGGGCGGGGCCTGGCCTACGAGCAGTACTTC. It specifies CASSLGRGLAYEQYF.

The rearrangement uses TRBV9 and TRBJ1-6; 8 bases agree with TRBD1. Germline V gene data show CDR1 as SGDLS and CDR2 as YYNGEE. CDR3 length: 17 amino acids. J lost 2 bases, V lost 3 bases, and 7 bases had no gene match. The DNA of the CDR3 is TGTGCCAGCAGCGCAGCACAGGGGGTCGCCTATAATTCACCCCTCCACTTT. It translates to CASSAAQGVAYNSPLHF.

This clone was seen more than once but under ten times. CDR3 region: CASSLGSGTTRNGYTF. The CDR3 DNA follows: TGCGCCAGCAGCTTGGGAAGCGGGACAACACGTAATGGCTACACCTTC. V gene TRBV5-1 combines with J gene TRBJ1-2, with D possibly matching TRBD1 (6 bases). This CDR3 has 16 residues. The germline CDR1 and CDR2 sequences are SGHRS and YFSETQ. Trimming stripped 0 bases from V and 6 bases from J, with 18 bases between.

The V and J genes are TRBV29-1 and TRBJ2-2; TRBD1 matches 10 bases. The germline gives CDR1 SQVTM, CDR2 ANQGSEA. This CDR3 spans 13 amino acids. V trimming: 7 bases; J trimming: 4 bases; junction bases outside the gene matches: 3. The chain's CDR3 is CSGDRGSTGELFF. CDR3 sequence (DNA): TGCAGCGGGGACAGGGGATCCACCGGGGAGCTGTTTTTT.